This T cell receptor (beta chain) was recovered during a study of T cells after posttransplantation cyclophosphamide. Germline values: CDR1 SGHRS, CDR2 YFSETQ. There are 17 residues in the CDR3. V was cut by 4 bases and J by 0 bases, with 14 bases left in between. This clone was recorded at least ten times. Its antigen is unknown. Using immunoSEQ multiplex PCR, the repertoire was profiled, and TCRdb retains in-frame clones only, with some absent. The repertoire consists of tens of thousands of clones, none detected only once. Findings and caveats of the study: TRB overlap between skin or GI tissue T cells and blood was limited. Recipient CMV seropositivity and CMV reactivation strongly tracked TRB clonality.

Source material: PBMCs. This receptor was identified in a man aged 45-65 years in good health, CMV-negative, and a related stem cell transplant donor. This chain connects TRBV5-1 to TRBJ2-6, with a possible D match to TRBD1 (6 bases). The chain's CDR3 is CASSPTTGLSGANVLTF. In DNA form, the CDR3 reads TGCGCCAGCAGCCCCACGACAGGCCTCTCTGGGGCCAACGTCCTGACTTTC.